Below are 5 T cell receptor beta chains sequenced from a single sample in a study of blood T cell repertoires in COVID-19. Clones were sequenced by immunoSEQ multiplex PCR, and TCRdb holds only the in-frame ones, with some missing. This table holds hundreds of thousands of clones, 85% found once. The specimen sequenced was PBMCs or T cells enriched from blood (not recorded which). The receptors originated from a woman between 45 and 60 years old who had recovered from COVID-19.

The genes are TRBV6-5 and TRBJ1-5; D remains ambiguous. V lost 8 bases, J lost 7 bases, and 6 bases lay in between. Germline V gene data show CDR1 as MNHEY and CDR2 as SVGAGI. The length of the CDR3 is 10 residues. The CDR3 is CASGEQPQHF. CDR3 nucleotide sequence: TGTGCCAGCGGAGAGCAGCCCCAGCATTTT.

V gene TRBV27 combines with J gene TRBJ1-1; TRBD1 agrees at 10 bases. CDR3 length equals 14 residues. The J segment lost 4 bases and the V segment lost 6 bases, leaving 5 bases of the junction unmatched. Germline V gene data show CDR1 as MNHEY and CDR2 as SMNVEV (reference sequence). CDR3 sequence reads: CASRPGQGTTEAFF. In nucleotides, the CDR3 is TGTGCCAGCAGACCGGGACAGGGGACCACTGAAGCTTTCTTT.

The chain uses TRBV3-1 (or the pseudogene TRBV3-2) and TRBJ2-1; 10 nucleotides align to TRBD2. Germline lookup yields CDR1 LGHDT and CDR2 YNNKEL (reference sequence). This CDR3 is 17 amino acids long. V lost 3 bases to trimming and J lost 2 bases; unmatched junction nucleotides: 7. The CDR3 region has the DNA TGTGCCAGCAGCCAGGATTCCGGGACTAGCGCCTACAATGAGCAGTTCTTC. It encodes CASSQDSGTSAYNEQFF.

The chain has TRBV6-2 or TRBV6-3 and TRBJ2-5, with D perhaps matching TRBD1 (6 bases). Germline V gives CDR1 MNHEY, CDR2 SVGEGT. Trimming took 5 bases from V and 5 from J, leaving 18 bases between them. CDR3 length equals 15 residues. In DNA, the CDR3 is TGTGCCAGCAGTGCTGGGACACCGGATTGGGAGACCCAGTACTTC. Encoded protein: CASSAGTPDWETQYF.

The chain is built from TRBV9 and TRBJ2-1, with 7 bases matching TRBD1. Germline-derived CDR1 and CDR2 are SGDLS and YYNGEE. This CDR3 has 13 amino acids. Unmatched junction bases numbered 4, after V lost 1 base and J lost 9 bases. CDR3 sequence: CASSVTGAGEQFF. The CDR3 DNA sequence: TGTGCCAGCAGCGTAACAGGGGCGGGTGAGCAGTTCTTC.